These 11 T cell receptor beta chains share one sample of origin, sequenced in a study of T cell repertoires in cytomegalovirus infection. These receptors have no known antigen. TCRdb reanalysed the reads using MiXCR and keeps one entry per CDR3 protein. The sample lists hundreds of thousands of distinct CDR3 sequences; roughly 31% were seen once. This specimen consisted of cultured CD8+ T cells from PBMCs, obtained from culture after CMV antigen stimulation. The origin of the receptors is a human donor in good health (CMV status not recorded). Some clones in this sample may be carry-over from other donors' samples.

This sequence joins TRBV6-5 and TRBJ2-4; D is possibly TRBD1 or TRBD2 (5 bases each). The germline V and J ends were trimmed by 5 bases and 9 bases, with 14 bases remaining between them. The CDR3 length is 13 residues. In germline, CDR1 is MNHEY, CDR2 SVGAGI. The CDR3 sequence is CASSREGNSIQYF. DNA of the CDR3: TGTGCCAGCAGTCGAGAGGGGAACAGCATTCAGTACTTC.

This clonotype was observed a handful of times. The chain recombines TRBV27 with TRBJ2-2; D gene ambiguous. This CDR3 is 16 amino acids long. The germline V gene has CDR1 MNHEY and CDR2 SMNVEV (reference sequence). Trimming removed 5 bases at V and 4 bases at J, with 17 bases between. The CDR3 loop is CASSIVGSIITGELFF. CDR3 sequence (DNA): TGTGCCAGCAGTATTGTCGGCAGTATAATCACCGGGGAGCTGTTTTTT.

In nucleotides, the CDR3 is TGTGCCAGCAGTTTAGAGTCGGGACTCCGATCCTACAATGAGCAGTTCTTC. This encodes CASSLESGLRSYNEQFF. This chain links TRBV12-3 or TRBV12-4 with TRBJ2-1; possible D gene TRBD2, 6 bases. The CDR3 extends over 17 amino acids. Trimming removed 1 base at V and 1 base at J, with 14 bases between.

The table lists this clonotype with a few counts. This rearrangement joins TRBV7-9 to TRBJ1-6, with a possible D match to TRBD1 (5 bases). This CDR3 has 15 amino acids. Germline assignment: CDR1 SEHNR and CDR2 FQNEAQ (reference sequence). The germline V and J ends were trimmed by 1 base and 8 bases, with 12 bases remaining between them. CDR3 bases: TGTGCCAGCAGCTTAGATGGGACGCCTTATTCACCCCTCCACTTT. Translating gives CASSLDGTPYSPLHF.

The chain recombines TRBV28 with TRBJ2-1; 16 positions match TRBD2. The J segment lost 1 base and the V segment lost 4 bases, leaving 7 bases of the junction unmatched. CDR1 MDHEN and CDR2 SYDVKM come from the germline V gene. The CDR3 spans 19 residues. DNA for the CDR3: TGTGCCAGCAGTTCCCCGGGACTAGCGGGGGGGCTTTCCTACAATGAGCAGTTCTTC. This sequence encodes CASSSPGLAGGLSYNEQFF.

This clonotype was counted ten times or more. CDR3 residues: CASSWTPLGEQYV. DNA of the CDR3: TGTGCCAGCAGTTGGACACCTTTGGGAGAGCAGTACGTC. J is TRBJ2-7 and V is TRBV12-3 or TRBV12-4, with D possibly TRBD1 on 5 matching bases. The CDR3 consists of 13 residues. Trimming took off 4 bases at V and 7 bases at J, with 14 bases between the two ends.

V gene TRBV9 combines with J gene TRBJ2-3, with a possible D match to TRBD2 (6 bases). In germline, CDR1 is SGDLS, CDR2 YYNGEE. The V and J ends lost 1 base and 1 base respectively, with 10 bases between them. The CDR3 totals 15 residues. CDR3 nucleotides: TGTGCCAGCAGCGTATGGGCTAGCGGCACAGATACGCAGTATTTT. This gives the protein CASSVWASGTDTQYF. The full variable domain, its missing parts supplied by reference TRBV9 and TRBJ2-3, is DSGVTQTPKHLITATGQRVTLRCSPRSGDLSVYWYQQSLDQGLQFLIQYYNGEERAKGNILERFSAQQFPDLHSELNLSSLELGDSALYFCASSVWASGTDTQYFGPGTRLTVL.

The chain recombines TRBV6-2 or TRBV6-3 with TRBJ1-1; TRBD1 is a possible D gene (6 bases). CDR1 is MNHEY and CDR2 is SVGEGT in the germline V gene. This CDR3 comprises 12 residues. Trimming took off 7 bases at V and 5 bases at J, with 11 bases between the two ends. The DNA of the CDR3 is TGTGCCAGCATAACAGGGAGGACTGAAGCTTTCTTT. Translation gives CASITGRTEAFF.

This clonotype was seen ten or more times. The rearrangement uses TRBV7-8 and TRBJ2-3; D ambiguous. This CDR3 has 16 amino acids. Trimming stripped 6 bases from V and 0 bases from J, with 16 bases between. Germline V gene lookup returns CDR1 SGHVS and CDR2 FQNEAQ. The CDR3 reads CASRPLRQLSTDTQYF. CDR3 coding DNA: TGTGCCAGCAGGCCCCTCCGGCAGCTTAGCACAGATACGCAGTATTTT.

The rearrangement links TRBV6-5 to TRBJ1-1; D is unresolved. The CDR3 runs 14 residues. Germline-derived CDR1 and CDR2 are MNHEY and SVGAGI. The V end was cut by 6 bases, the J end by 3 bases, with 14 bases between. CDR3 nucleotides: TGTGCCAGCAGGACGGACTACAAGGACACTGAAGCTTTCTTT. Protein sequence: CASRTDYKDTEAFF.

Only a few counts were recorded for this clonotype. The V gene is TRBV12-3 or TRBV12-4, the J gene TRBJ1-4; the match to TRBD1 covers 8 bases. Trimming removed 3 bases from V and 6 bases from J; junction bases left unmatched: 15. The CDR3 totals 18 residues. DNA of the CDR3: TGTGCCAGCAGTTTTATCCCCAATCCAGGGGGCGCGCATGAAAAACTGTTTTTT. This codes for CASSFIPNPGGAHEKLFF.